This entry lists 20 T cell receptor beta chains sequenced from one sample in a study of cytomegalovirus exposure and HLA in healthy donors. Primers for the PCR totalled 60 Vbeta and 13 Jbeta. TCRdb's copy holds only in-frame clones and misses some; the assay was immunoSEQ multiplex PCR. The sample lists more than 200,000 clones; about 80% were seen once. Sequencing was carried out using PBMCs. The source is a man in his forties in good health and CMV-seropositive.

The chain couples TRBV5-1 to TRBJ2-3, with TRBD2 matching over 7 bases. The CDR3 consists of 14 residues. The V segment lost 1 base and the J segment 4 bases; nucleotides outside the gene matches: 3. Per germline, CDR1 SGHRS and CDR2 YFSETQ. The CDR3 here is CASSLTGGSDTQYF. CDR3 nucleotide sequence: TGCGCCAGCAGCTTGACGGGAGGTTCAGATACGCAGTATTTT.

This chain links TRBV11-2 with TRBJ2-1, with a tentative D call TRBD2 (6 bases). The CDR3 loop spans 15 amino acids. Trimming left V 2 bases short and J 5 bases short, with 13 bases between. Germline CDR1 reads SGHAT; CDR2 reads FQNNGV. The CDR3 sequence: CASSLLTSYDNEQFF. CDR3 nucleotides: TGTGCCAGCAGCTTATTGACTAGTTATGACAATGAGCAGTTCTTC.

J is TRBJ2-1 and V is TRBV4-2; 9 bases match TRBD1. This CDR3 contains 17 residues. CDR1 is LGHNA, CDR2 YNFKEQ, per germline. V was pared by 1 base and J by 1 base, with 5 bases of the junction left unmatched. The CDR3 nucleotides read TGTGCCAGCAGCCAAGGTGCTGGGACAGGGTCCTACAATGAGCAGTTCTTC. It specifies CASSQGAGTGSYNEQFF.

V usage is TRBV5-4 and J usage is TRBJ2-7; TRBD1 aligns across 7 bases. Germline lookup yields CDR1 SGHNT and CDR2 YYREEE (reference sequence). With 5 bases clipped from V and 4 bases from J, the junction kept 12 bases outside the gene matches. CDR3 length: 15 amino acids. CDR3 nucleotides: TGTGCCAGCAGTTCCTGGGGCAGGGGGATTTACGAGCAGTACTTC. This gives the protein CASSSWGRGIYEQYF.

As for this clone: At one end the junction does not follow the germline gene, possibly because of a read error. The chain combines TRBV7-9 with TRBJ1-1; 9 bases line up with TRBD1. Germline V gene sequence: CDR1 SEHNR, CDR2 FQNEAQ (reference sequence). This CDR3 region has 16 residues. CDR3 bases: TGTTCCAGCAGCTTACCGGGACAGGGTGTGAACACTGAAGCTTTCTTT. Translating gives CSSSLPGQGVNTEAFF. The full variable domain, completed using reference TRBV7-9 and TRBJ1-1, is DTGVSQNPRHKITKRGQNVTFRCDPISEHNRLYWYRQTLGQGPEFLTYFQNEAQLEKSRLLSDRFSAERPKGSFSTLEIQRTEQGDSAMYLCSSSLPGQGVNTEAFFGQGTRLTVV.

V gene TRBV6-6 combines with J gene TRBJ2-7; 8 bases map to TRBD2. Germline CDR1 is MNHNY and CDR2 is SVGAGI (reference sequence). The V and J ends lost 0 bases and 3 bases, in that order; junction bases with no gene match: 4. This CDR3 region has 15 residues. This CDR3 reads CASSYSVLADYEQYF. The CDR3 coding sequence is TGTGCCAGCAGTTACTCGGTACTAGCGGACTACGAGCAGTACTTC.

The V gene is TRBV7-9, the J gene TRBJ2-7, with 8 bases lining up with TRBD1. Germline loops: CDR1 SEHNR, CDR2 FQNEAQ (reference sequence). The CDR3 has 12 residues. V lost 4 bases and J lost 9; bases outside the gene matches: 5. The CDR3 protein is CASSSGQGGQYV. CDR3 in DNA: TGTGCCAGCAGCTCAGGACAGGGCGGGCAGTACGTC.

The chain carries TRBV7-9 and TRBJ2-2; D may be TRBD2 (6 bases). The CDR3 loop spans 14 amino acids. Germline V gives CDR1 SEHNR, CDR2 FQNEAQ (reference sequence). V lost 0 bases to trimming and J lost 7 bases, with 9 bases between them. CDR3 in amino acids: CASSLAGGIGELFF. CDR3 nucleotides: TGTGCCAGCAGCTTAGCGGGAGGTATCGGGGAGCTGTTTTTT.

J is TRBJ2-3 and V is TRBV21-1; the table assigns TRBD2, which was not confirmed against the DNA. TRBV21-1 is an annotated pseudogene. The CDR3 is made up of 16 amino acids. The CDR3 loop reads CASSKRAEGPTDTQYF. The DNA of the CDR3 is TGTGCCAGCAGCAAAAGGGCGGAGGGCCCCACAGATACGCAGTATTTT.

The chain has TRBV7-8 and TRBJ2-7, with 12 bases lining up with TRBD2. Germline CDR1 is SGHVS and CDR2 is FQNEAQ. The V gene end was trimmed by 1 base and the J gene end by 3 bases; junction bases not matched to a gene: 1. CDR3 length: 15 amino acids. The CDR3 loop is CASSLELAGGYEQYV. In DNA form, the CDR3 reads TGTGCCAGCAGCTTAGAACTAGCGGGAGGCTACGAGCAGTACGTC.

The chain combines TRBV10-3 with TRBJ2-3, with unresolved D. Germline assignment: CDR1 ENHRY and CDR2 SYGVKD. The CDR3 contains 12 residues. Deletions cut 3 bases from V and 5 bases from J, with 6 bases between. The CDR3 DNA sequence: TGTGCCATCAGTGAAAGAGGAGATACGCAGTATTTT. Protein sequence: CAISERGDTQYF.

The J gene is TRBJ2-5, the V gene TRBV5-1; D is perhaps TRBD2 (6 bases). The DNA end is a closer match to TRBJ2-7, so the J assignment may be wrong. Germline V gene sequence: CDR1 SGHRS, CDR2 YFSETQ. The CDR3 runs to 17 residues. Here the CDR3 reads CASSLEPQRASSYEQYF. In nucleotides, the CDR3 is TGCGCCAGCAGCTTGGAGCCTCAGCGGGCCTCATCCTACGAGCAGTACTTC.

The rearrangement uses TRBV19 and TRBJ1-2, with 12 nucleotides matching TRBD1. The CDR3 has 17 residues. J gave up 6 bases and V 4 bases, and 12 bases lay outside the gene matches. From germline, CDR1 is LNHDA and CDR2 SQIVND (reference sequence). The CDR3 DNA is TGTGCCAGTAGTAAAACCGGGACAGGGGGCAGGTTTAATGGCTACACCTTC. Translation: CASSKTGTGGRFNGYTF.

The chain couples TRBV11-3 to TRBJ2-6, with 8 bases lining up with TRBD1. This CDR3 has 16 residues. The germline gives CDR1 SGHNT, CDR2 YENEEA. V was pared by 8 bases and J by 1 base, with 7 bases of the junction left unmatched. DNA for the CDR3: TGTGCCAGCGAAGGACAGGGCGAATCTGGGGCCAACGTCCTGACTTTC. Translation gives CASEGQGESGANVLTF.

In DNA, the CDR3 is TGTGCCAGCAGCTTTTCTAGAGATGAGCAGTTCTTC. It yields the protein CASSFSRDEQFF. The chain joins TRBV7-9 to TRBJ2-1; D gene unclear. Germline V gene lookup returns CDR1 SEHNR and CDR2 FQNEAQ (reference sequence). There are 12 residues in the CDR3. The V end lost 3 bases, the J end lost 8 bases, and 8 bases lay between the germline ends.

The chain combines TRBV7-6 with TRBJ2-2; D is undetermined. The length of the CDR3 is 16 residues. The germline gives CDR1 SGHVS, CDR2 FNYEAQ. V lost 5 bases and J lost 6, with 19 bases in between. CDR3 sequence: CASSVQGQPAAGELFF. The CDR3, as DNA: TGTGCCAGCAGCGTGCAAGGCCAGCCGGCGGCCGGGGAGCTGTTTTTT.

This clone has just a few counts. The rearrangement joins TRBV14 to TRBJ2-3; D remains unclear. Germline V gene data show CDR1 as SGHDN and CDR2 as FVKESK. Trimming took 4 bases from V and 1 from J, leaving 21 bases between them. CDR3 size: 18 residues. Here the CDR3 DNA reads TGTGCCAGCAGCCTAGCCCGGGTTCCCCTGGTAGGCACAGATACGCAGTATTTT. This gives the protein CASSLARVPLVGTDTQYF.

The rearrangement joins TRBV7-9 to TRBJ2-2; 8 bases agree with TRBD1. V gave up 5 bases and J gave up 7 bases; unmatched junction bases: 6. Germline lookup yields CDR1 SEHNR and CDR2 FQNEAQ (reference sequence). This CDR3 is 14 amino acids long. The CDR3 DNA sequence: TGTGCCAGCAGCCGGACAGGGTATGGCGGGGAGCTGTTTTTT. Translating it yields CASSRTGYGGELFF. The full variable domain, its missing parts supplied by reference TRBV7-9 and TRBJ2-2, is DTGVSQNPRHKITKRGQNVTFRCDPISEHNRLYWYRQTLGQGPEFLTYFQNEAQLEKSRLLSDRFSAERPKGSFSTLEIQRTEQGDSAMYLCASSRTGYGGELFFGEGSRLTVL.

The chain recombines TRBV5-1 with TRBJ2-1; possibly TRBD1 for D (6 bases). Trimming removed 7 bases at V and 2 bases at J, with 13 bases between. This CDR3 has 14 amino acids. Germline loops: CDR1 SGHRS, CDR2 YFSETQ. The CDR3 loop reads CASATGFPYNEQFF. The CDR3 DNA is TGCGCCAGCGCGACAGGATTCCCCTACAATGAGCAGTTCTTC.

CDR3 residues: CASSQDPGQPYEQYF. Written as DNA, the CDR3 is TGCGCCAGCAGCCAAGATCCCGGACAGCCCTACGAGCAGTACTTC. The V and J genes are TRBV4-1 and TRBJ2-7; D is perhaps TRBD1 (6 bases). The V end was cut by 0 bases, the J end by 2 bases, with 11 bases between. The CDR3 spans 15 residues. The germline gives CDR1 MGHRA, CDR2 YSYEKL.